This T cell receptor beta chain originates from a study of blood T cells in healthy people across ages. Study-wide points: Unsorted PBMCs prevented conclusive naive versus antigen-experienced comparison.

Notes on this clonotype: Its antigen is unidentified.

Every donor contributed around 10 milliliters of peripheral blood by blood draw. Isolation of PBMCs gave at least 6 million cells per sample. Germline V gives CDR1 SGHVS, CDR2 FQNEAQ. The CDR3 is 16 amino acids. Unmatched junction bases numbered 6, after V lost 4 bases and J lost 2 bases. A second PCR of 7 to 11 cycles used a sample-barcoded 5' primer and a J-beta primer mix. TCRdb independently ran MiXCR on the 5' RACE reads; one entry per CDR3 protein. The sample gives 540,000 or so distinct CDR3 sequences, around 24% of which show up once; 8.7% is in the top ten. These same data were also listed under a study on T cells of mothers and their children. That source notes: The search for persistent microchimeric T cell clones detected none.

The sample taken for sequencing was blood. The clonotype originates from a boy aged 5-17 years in good health. V and J are TRBV7-8 and TRBJ1-3, with TRBD1 matching 9 bases. CDR3 sequence: CASSSRQGVTGNTIYF. CDR3 in DNA: TGTGCCAGCAGCTCGAGACAGGGGGTTACTGGAAACACCATATATTTT.